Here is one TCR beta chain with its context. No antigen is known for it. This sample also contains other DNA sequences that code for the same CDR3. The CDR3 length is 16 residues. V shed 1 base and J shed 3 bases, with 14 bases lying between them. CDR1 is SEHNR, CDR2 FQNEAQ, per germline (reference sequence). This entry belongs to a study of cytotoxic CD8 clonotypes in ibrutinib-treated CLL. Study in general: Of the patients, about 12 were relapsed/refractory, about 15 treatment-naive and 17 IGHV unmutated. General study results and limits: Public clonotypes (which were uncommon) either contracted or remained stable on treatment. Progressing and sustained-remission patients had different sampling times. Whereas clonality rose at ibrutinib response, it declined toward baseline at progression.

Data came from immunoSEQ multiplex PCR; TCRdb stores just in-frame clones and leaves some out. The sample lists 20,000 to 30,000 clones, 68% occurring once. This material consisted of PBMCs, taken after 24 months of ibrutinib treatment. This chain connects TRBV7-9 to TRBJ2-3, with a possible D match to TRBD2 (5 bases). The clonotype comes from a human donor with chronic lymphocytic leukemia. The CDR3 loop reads CASSLGAGPSTDTQYF. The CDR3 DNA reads TGTGCCAGCAGCTTAGGGGCGGGTCCTAGTACAGATACGCAGTATTTT.